This passage covers 10 T cell receptor beta chains from one sample sequenced in a study of blood T cells in healthy people across ages. The authors ran a second PCR of roughly 6 to 11 cycles using a sample-barcoded 5' primer and a J-beta primer mix. TCRdb re-called the 5' RACE reads with MiXCR, one entry per CDR3 protein. The sample carries about 640,000 distinct CDR3 sequences, under 65% recorded once. Sample: blood. All receptors come from a man aged 60 to 69 in good health.

This clonotype has more than one count but fewer than ten. J is TRBJ2-7 and V is TRBV3-1, with D unresolved. Trimming left V 1 base short and J 8 bases short, with 15 bases between. CDR1 is LGHDT and CDR2 is YNNKEL in the germline V gene (reference sequence). There are 14 residues in the CDR3. CDR3 nucleotides: TGTGCCAGCAGCCAAGGTGACCTCTCGGAGAAGCAGTACTTC. It encodes CASSQGDLSEKQYF.

This clonotype was seen more than once but under ten times. The rearrangement links TRBV7-9 to TRBJ2-1; 10 bases are shared with TRBD1. CDR3 size: 19 residues. The ends lost 0 bases at V and 6 bases at J; junction bases unmatched: 14. Germline values: CDR1 SEHNR, CDR2 FQNEAQ (reference sequence). CDR3 coding DNA: TGTGCCAGCAGCTTAGCTACGACAACCGGGACAGGGGTACGCAATGAGCAGTTCTTC. Translating it yields CASSLATTTGTGVRNEQFF.

The rearrangement uses TRBV3-1 and TRBJ2-7, with no clear D. Germline CDR1 is LGHDT and CDR2 is YNNKEL (reference sequence). Trimming pared 1 base from V and 5 bases from J, leaving 6 bases between. The CDR3 covers 12 residues. The CDR3 sequence is CASSQVPHEQYF. CDR3 DNA sequence: TGTGCCAGCAGCCAAGTTCCCCACGAGCAGTACTTC.

The count of this clonotype is one. The rearrangement links TRBV10-3 to TRBJ2-5; no reliable D call. CDR1 is ENHRY, CDR2 SYGVKD, per germline. V lost 8 bases and J lost 3, with 16 bases in between. This CDR3 region has 14 residues. The CDR3 DNA is TGTGCCATCCACCCAAGCCCGGCGGAAGAGACCCAGTACTTC. Amino acid sequence: CAIHPSPAEETQYF.

This sequence joins TRBV13 and TRBJ1-2, with 8 bases fitting TRBD1. V lost 4 bases and J lost 8; bases outside the gene matches: 9. Per the germline V gene, CDR1 is PRHDT and CDR2 is FYEKMQ (reference sequence). This CDR3 is built from 14 residues. CDR3 in DNA: TGTGCCAGCAGCTCAGGGGGCGCCGCGACAGGCTACACCTTC. Its protein is CASSSGGAATGYTF.

The V and J genes are TRBV5-1 and TRBJ2-3, with TRBD1 identical over 7 bases. V lost 2 bases, J lost 5 bases, and 8 bases stayed unmatched. The germline gives CDR1 SGHRS, CDR2 YFSETQ. The CDR3 runs to 15 residues. The DNA of the CDR3 is TGCGCCAGCAGCTTAAGCGAAGGGGGCGTAGATACGCAGTATTTT. Amino acids: CASSLSEGGVDTQYF.

The rearrangement links TRBV20-1 to TRBJ1-1, with unresolved D. Germline CDR1 DFQATT, CDR2 SNEGSKA (reference sequence). The germline V and J ends were trimmed by 2 bases and 10 bases, with 14 bases remaining between them. The CDR3 contains 12 residues. Here the CDR3 DNA reads TGCAGTGCTAGACCATACAGCCAGAGAGCTTTCTTT. Translation gives CSARPYSQRAFF.

V usage is TRBV6-2 or TRBV6-3 and J usage is TRBJ2-6; the D is unclear. The CDR3 length is 13 residues. V lost 7 bases and J lost 1, with 5 bases in between. Germline V gene data show CDR1 as MNHEY and CDR2 as SVGEGT. DNA for the CDR3: TGTGCCAGCAATCGTTCTGGGGCCAACGTCCTGACTTTC. It is translated as CASNRSGANVLTF.

This chain links TRBV28 with TRBJ2-7, with D perhaps being TRBD1 or TRBD2 (5 bases each). The germline V and J ends were trimmed by 8 bases and 7 bases, with 21 bases remaining between them. This CDR3 comprises 14 residues. Germline-derived CDR1 and CDR2 are MDHEN and SYDVKM. CDR3 coding DNA: TGTGCCAGCGGTTCCCAGGGCACATCGGGGGAGCAGTACTTC. Translated, it gives CASGSQGTSGEQYF.

The CDR3 is CAISESFGLAETSTDTQYF. CDR3 in DNA: TGTGCCATCAGTGAGTCGTTTGGACTAGCGGAAACTAGCACAGATACGCAGTATTTT. The rearrangement joins TRBV10-3 to TRBJ2-3; TRBD2 matches 10 bases. Germline lookup yields CDR1 ENHRY and CDR2 SYGVKD. V lost 0 bases and J lost 0; bases outside the gene matches: 9. The length of the CDR3 is 19 residues.